This T cell receptor beta chain was recovered during a study of T cells after yellow fever vaccination. From the 5' RACE reads, TCRdb called clonotypes with MiXCR, one entry per CDR3 protein. The table has about 630,000 distinct CDR3 sequences, approximately 13% seen once. The CDR3 covers 16 residues. The ends lost 2 bases at V and 0 bases at J; junction bases unmatched: 5. Germline V lookup: CDR1 SGHVS, CDR2 FQNEAQ. This chain uses TRBV7-8 with TRBJ2-7, with 9 bases identical to TRBD2. The material sequenced was PBMCs, taken on the day of the yellow fever booster vaccination. This receptor was obtained from a young man who received the YFV17D yellow fever vaccine. In nucleotides, the CDR3 is TGTGCCAGCAGCTTATCTAGCGGGGCCTTCTCCTACGAGCAGTACTTC. It codes for CASSLSSGAFSYEQYF.